The entry below describes one T cell receptor (beta chain). The antigen it recognizes is unknown. No qualities accompany the bases; no much larger clone lies one base away. Trimming at the junction amounts to 4 bases on V and 1 base on J, and the germline ends lie 14 bases apart. Its CDR3 holds 16 amino acids, cysteine through phenylalanine. Only CDR3 DNA remains: 48 bases, in frame from the first base. According to the germline V gene, CDR1 reads SGHRS and CDR2 reads YFSETQ. Thawed unstimulated PBMCs were stained for CD3, CD4 and CD8 and FACS-sorted into CD3+CD4+ and CD3+CD8+ populations. All 8 studied subjects were randomized to withdrawal of immunosuppression. Genomic DNA was isolated with the Qiagen DNeasy Blood and Tissue Kit. The source of the sample is a study of T cell clones after liver transplantation (dated by TCRdb to about 2019). For context, the study as a whole: The samples were obtained from ITN030ST, a randomized trial that attempted immunosuppression withdrawal within 2 years after liver transplantation. Donor-reactive T cell clones were identified by TCRbeta sequencing following a pre-transplant mixed lymphocyte reaction and were subsequently tracked in post-transplant blood. As an antigen-independent comparator for donor-reactive sequences, third party-reactive TCRbeta sequences were also identified from pre-transplant MLRs. Of the eight recipients, a few were HCV-positive, while the remaining recipients had been transplanted for non-autoimmune, non-viral indications. No induction therapy was given to the subjects, and standard immunosuppression was administered until randomization at 12-24 months post-transplant. Tolerance meant complete immunosuppression withdrawal for at least one year without liver enzymes rising beyond twice the upper limit of normal. Blood samples were taken pre-transplant, pre-randomization before withdrawal, and post-randomization after full withdrawal or failed withdrawal. The study cohort included 8 liver transplant recipients, of whom 3 were classified as tolerant and 5 as non-tolerant. The full study reports these points: A significant post-transplant decrease in circulating donor-reactive CD4 TCRbeta sequences was observed in 5 of 8 subjects, irrespective of tolerance or HCV status. In two subjects, low numbers of available donor cells limited the measurable donor-reactive repertoire. Since no allograft tissue specimens were available, donor-reactive T cells may have migrated into the graft instead of being deleted. Donor-reactive sequences declined more than third party-reactive ones, suggesting partial antigen-specific deletion unrelated to withdrawal success. After accounting for repertoire turnover, donor-reactive detection was significantly reduced in 7 of 8 subjects for CD4 and 8 of 8 for CD8. Because of small, heterogeneous patient numbers and non-standardized post-transplant time points, the conclusions were only preliminary.

Using immunoSEQ, frozen genomic DNA was subjected to high-throughput TCRbeta CDR3 sequencing, a process that included PCR amplification, mapping, bias correction and internal controls. The original pipeline was this. Productive rearrangements were retained, and unique TCRbeta sequences were defined by the CDR3 nucleotide sequence together with the V and J gene. A sequence counted as donor-reactive only if the sequence showed at least 5-fold expansion in CFSE-low cells compared with unstimulated pre-transplant cells and had a frequency of at least 0.01%. Minimum frequency thresholds were set for each subject based on the unstimulated sample with the lowest template count, ensuring at least 90% detection power. Repertoire turnover was measured by Jensen-Shannon divergence between the top 1000 TCRbeta sequences post- and pre-transplant. Two-sided Fisher's exact tests were used to test for changes in the detection of donor-reactive sequences. TCRdb obtained this table from immuneACCESS and retained in-frame rearrangements with V and J assigned. These tables miss some clones; where compared with another copy, unresolved V genes account for less than half of the shortfall, and the remainder is unexplained. That table furnishes V, J and clone size, whereas the DNA furnished D and trimming. Present in this sample are roughly 120,000 clones, about nine tenths of which were seen just once. The biggest ten clones account for around 0.86% of the sample.

The receptor comes from a human patient who received a liver transplant. Some T cells may have been brought in with the graft after a transplant. The rearranged chain carries TRBV5-1 and TRBJ2-2; a tentative D match to TRBD2 spans 6 bases. Sequences were derived from CD4+ T cells from blood, sampled 12 months after liver transplant. In nucleotide form, the sequence is TGCGCCAGCAGCAAGGGACTGGACTTGAACACCGGGGAGCTGTTTTTT. It specifies CASSKGLDLNTGELFF.